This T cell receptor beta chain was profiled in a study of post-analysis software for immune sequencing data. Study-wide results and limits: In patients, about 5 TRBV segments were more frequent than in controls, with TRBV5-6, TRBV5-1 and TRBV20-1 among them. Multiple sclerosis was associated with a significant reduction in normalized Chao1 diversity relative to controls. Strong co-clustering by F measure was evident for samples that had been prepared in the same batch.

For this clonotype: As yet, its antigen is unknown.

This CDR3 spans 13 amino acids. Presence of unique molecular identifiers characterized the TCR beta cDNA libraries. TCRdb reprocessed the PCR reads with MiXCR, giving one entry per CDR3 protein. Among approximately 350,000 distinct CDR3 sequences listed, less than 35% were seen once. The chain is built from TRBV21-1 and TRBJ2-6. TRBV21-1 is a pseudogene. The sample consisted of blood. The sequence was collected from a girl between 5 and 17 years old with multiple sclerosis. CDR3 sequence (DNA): TGTGCCAGCAGCAAAGAGGGTGCTGACGTCCTGACTTTC. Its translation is CASSKEGADVLTF.